This is a list of T cell receptor beta chains from one sample in a study of cytomegalovirus exposure and HLA in healthy donors. Clones were sequenced by immunoSEQ multiplex PCR, and TCRdb holds only the in-frame ones, with some missing. Seen here are roughly 60,000 clones, roughly 77% observed once, and the top ten hold more than 3%. The sample was PBMCs. The origin of the receptors is a woman in her forties in good health and CMV-seropositive. The CDR3 runs from the conserved cysteine through the conserved F or W. Each record gives: D gene, V gene, J gene, clone size, CDR3 protein, CDR3 DNA. D genes are given only for firm matches. Size tells how often a clone was seen (once, few, many) or the class of an expanded clone, and some rows leave it out.

>NA|TRBV7-9|TRBJ2-5|few
CASSLGLSDVETQYF
TGTGCCAGCAGCCTGGGACTTTCCGACGTGGAGACCCAGTACTTC
>NA|TRBV5-1|TRBJ2-2|NA
CASSLSGFTGELFF
TGCGCCAGCAGCTTGTCGGGGTTCACCGGGGAGCTGTTTTTT
>NA|TRBV7-2|TRBJ2-7|NA
CASSFSPTVSYEQYF
TGTGCCAGCAGCTTCTCCCCGACAGTCTCCTACGAGCAGTACTTC
>TRBD1|TRBV2|TRBJ1-2|NA
CASPPPTGEGYTF
TGTGCCAGCCCCCCACCGACAGGGGAGGGCTACACCTTC
>NA|TRBV11-2|TRBJ2-7|NA
CASSSWTDTYEQYF
TGTGCCAGCAGCTCGTGGACAGACACCTACGAGCAGTACTTC
>NA|TRBV11-2|TRBJ1-1|few
CASSLVQGKTEAFF
TGTGCCAGCAGCCTAGTACAGGGAAAAACTGAAGCTTTCTTT
>NA|TRBV18|TRBJ1-3|NA
CASSHPGANSGNTIYF
TGTGCCAGCTCTCATCCGGGAGCCAACTCTGGAAACACCATATATTTT
>NA|TRBV5-1|TRBJ1-2|NA
CASSLEGNYGYTF
TGCGCCAGCAGCTTGGAGGGGAACTATGGCTACACCTTC
>NA|TRBV5-1|TRBJ1-2|NA
CASSSAGSNYGYTF
TGCGCCAGCAGCTCCGCCGGGTCAAACTATGGCTACACCTTC
>NA|TRBV19|TRBJ2-3|NA
CASSLRLSTDTQYF
TGTGCCAGTAGTTTAAGACTTAGCACAGATACGCAGTATTTT
>TRBD1|TRBV4-1|TRBJ2-4|NA
CASSQGDSLAKNIQYF
TGCGCCAGCAGCCAAGGGGACAGCTTAGCCAAAAACATTCAGTACTTC
>NA|TRBV5-7|TRBJ2-2|few
CASSTARLLNTGELFF
TGTGCCAGCAGCACCGCCCGACTTCTGAACACCGGGGAGCTGTTTTTT
>TRBD1|TRBV6-6|TRBJ2-4|NA
CASSPPGGAKNIQYF
TGTGCCAGCAGTCCCCCAGGGGGCGCCAAAAACATTCAGTACTTC
>TRBD1|TRBV6-6|TRBJ1-1|NA
CASSPDRRSEAFF
TGTGCCAGCAGTCCGGACAGGAGGTCTGAAGCTTTCTTT
>NA|TRBV7-2|TRBJ2-1|few
CASSLDGGGDEQFF
TGTGCCAGCAGCTTAGATGGCGGGGGCGATGAGCAGTTCTTC
>NA|TRBV6-6|TRBJ2-7|NA
CASSQSPLGEQYF
TGTGCCAGCAGTCAATCCCCCCTAGGCGAGCAGTACTTC
>TRBD1|TRBV5-4|TRBJ1-2|few
CASTSTGVHGYTF
TGTGCCAGCACCTCAACAGGGGTCCATGGCTACACCTTC
>NA|TRBV19|TRBJ2-5|once
CASSIDGGQWETQYF
TGTGCCAGTAGTATAGACGGGGGGCAGTGGGAGACCCAGTACTTC
>NA|TRBV6-5|TRBJ1-1|NA
CASSSERVSTEAFF
TGTGCCAGCAGTTCGGAGAGGGTTAGTACTGAAGCTTTCTTT
>TRBD2|TRBV10-3|TRBJ2-7|few
CAISERPPRLADPYEQYF
TGTGCCATCAGTGAACGCCCCCCGAGACTAGCGGATCCCTACGAGCAGTACTTC
>NA|TRBV18|TRBJ1-1|few
CASSPDPAGQTEAFF
TGTGCCAGCTCACCGGATCCGGCAGGGCAAACTGAAGCTTTCTTT
>TRBD1|TRBV7-8|TRBJ1-5|NA
CASSPGQGVSNQPQHF
TGTGCCAGCAGCCCTGGACAGGGGGTTAGCAATCAGCCCCAGCATTTT
>TRBD2|TRBV5-6|TRBJ2-7|NA
CASSQTSGYSYEQYF
TGTGCCAGCAGCCAGACTAGCGGCTACTCCTACGAGCAGTACTTC
>NA|TRBV7-9|TRBJ1-2|NA
CASSLLQGPRGYTF
TGTGCCAGCAGCTTATTGCAGGGCCCTAGGGGCTACACCTTC
>NA|TRBV4-1|TRBJ2-1|NA
CASSPQAGEQFF
TGCGCCAGCAGCCCCCAGGCGGGTGAGCAGTTCTTC
>NA|TRBV5-4|TRBJ1-2|NA
CASSTTNYGYTF
TGTGCCAGCAGTACAACTAACTATGGCTACACCTTC
>TRBD1|TRBV7-6|TRBJ2-7|NA
CASSLGPGTGFDYEQYF
TGTGCCAGCAGCTTAGGTCCCGGGACAGGCTTCGATTACGAGCAGTACTTC
>TRBD2|TRBV6-5|TRBJ2-5|NA
CASRRAGTSLETQYF
TGTGCCAGCAGGAGAGCCGGGACTAGTTTAGAGACCCAGTACTTC
>NA|TRBV11-2|TRBJ2-2|NA
CASSRGTNTGELFF
TGTGCCAGCAGTAGGGGCACGAACACCGGGGAGCTGTTTTTT
>NA|TRBV5-8|TRBJ1-2|NA
CASSLDRAANYGYTF
TGTGCCAGCAGCTTGGACAGGGCCGCTAACTATGGCTACACCTTC
>NA|TRBV9|TRBJ2-5|NA
CASSATQGFGETQYF
TGTGCCAGCAGCGCAACGCAGGGTTTTGGGGAGACCCAGTACTTC
>TRBD1|TRBV19|TRBJ1-3|NA
CASSPSGTGARGDTIYF
TGTGCCAGTAGTCCGTCCGGGACAGGGGCCCGAGGGGACACCATATATTTT
>NA|TRBV5-1|TRBJ2-7|NA
CASSLWQGTYEQYF
TGCGCCAGCAGCTTGTGGCAGGGAACCTACGAGCAGTACTTC
>TRBD1|TRBV4-1|TRBJ2-1|few
CASSQEAGGNNEQFF
TGCGCCAGCAGCCAAGAGGCAGGGGGTAACAATGAGCAGTTCTTC
>NA|TRBV27|TRBJ1-1|NA
CASSFGRATMNTEAFF
TGTGCCAGCAGTTTCGGTAGGGCGACTATGAACACTGAAGCTTTCTTT
>NA|TRBV19|TRBJ1-3|once
CASSPRGFSGNTIYF
TGTGCCAGTAGTCCCCGGGGGTTCTCTGGAAACACCATATATTTT
>TRBD2|TRBV2|TRBJ2-1|NA
CASRPTGTRGAQSDEQFF
TGTGCCAGCCGCCCAACCGGGACTAGGGGCGCCCAAAGCGATGAGCAGTTCTTC
>NA|TRBV9|TRBJ2-6|NA
CASSVRGGANVLTF
TGTGCCAGCAGCGTTAGGGGGGGGGCCAACGTCCTGACTTTC
>TRBD1|TRBV4-3|TRBJ1-4|few
CASSQVRQGVEKLFF
TGCGCCAGCAGCCAAGTTCGACAGGGGGTTGAAAAACTGTTTTTT
>TRBD1|TRBV5-5|TRBJ1-6|NA
CASSLLGQSNSPLHF
TGTGCCAGCAGCTTACTGGGACAGTCTAATTCACCCCTCCACTTT
>TRBD1|TRBV19|TRBJ2-4|NA
CASSISGTGGNIQYF
TGTGCCAGTAGTATATCGGGGACAGGGGGGAACATTCAGTACTTC
>NA|TRBV5-1|TRBJ2-1|once
CASSLVSKSPGGTEQFF
TGCGCCAGCAGCTTGGTTTCGAAATCCCCGGGTGGCACTGAGCAGTTCTTC
>NA|TRBV5-5|TRBJ1-4|NA
CASSLLTEATNEKLFF
TGTGCCAGCAGCTTACTGACAGAGGCAACTAATGAAAAACTGTTTTTT
>NA|TRBV10-3|TRBJ1-2|NA
CVVGGFGGYTF
TGCGTCGTCGGAGGGTTTGGTGGCTACACCTTC
>NA|TRBV7-9|TRBJ2-7|NA
CASSPGHYEQYF
TGTGCCAGCAGCCCAGGCCACTACGAGCAGTACTTC
>NA|TRBV19|TRBJ1-6|NA
CASSNSPANSPLHF
TGTGCCAGTAGTAACAGCCCGGCCAATTCACCCCTCCACTTT
>NA|TRBV5-1|TRBJ2-3|NA
CASSSVSDTQYF
TGCGCCAGCAGCTCTGTTTCAGATACGCAGTATTTT
>NA|TRBV5-4|TRBJ2-1|few
CASSEVTLRGGYNEQFF
TGTGCCAGCAGCGAAGTCACCCTAAGGGGGGGGTACAATGAGCAGTTCTTC
>NA|TRBV6-5|TRBJ1-1|NA
CASRHGGTEAFF
TGTGCCAGCAGACATGGGGGGACTGAAGCTTTCTTT
>NA|TRBV2|TRBJ2-7|NA
CASSERYEQYF
TGTGCCAGCAGTGAGCGGTACGAGCAGTACTTC
>NA|TRBV19|TRBJ1-1|NA
CASSIGMNTEAFF
TGTGCCAGTAGTATCGGGATGAACACTGAAGCTTTCTTT
>NA|TRBV4-3|TRBJ2-7|NA
CASSLSQVEEQYF
TGCGCCAGCAGCCTAAGTCAGGTTGAGGAGCAGTACTTC
>NA|TRBV27|TRBJ2-5|NA
CASSPDSGWETQYF
TGTGCCAGCAGCCCCGATAGTGGTTGGGAGACCCAGTACTTC
>NA|TRBV7-2|TRBJ2-7|NA
CASSYPDGGSYEQYF
TGTGCCAGCAGCTACCCCGATGGAGGGTCCTACGAGCAGTACTTC
>NA|TRBV21-1|TRBJ1-1|NA
CASIGRGAFF
TGTGCCAGCATAGGCAGAGGGGCTTTCTTT
>NA|TRBV4-1|TRBJ1-5|NA
CASSRTTGDLVGNQPQHF
TGCGCCAGCAGCCGCACGACGGGGGATTTAGTAGGCAATCAGCCCCAGCATTTT
>NA|TRBV10-2|TRBJ1-2|NA
CASSDERPSGYTF
TGCGCCAGCAGTGACGAGCGGCCCAGCGGCTACACCTTC
>TRBD1|TRBV6-6|TRBJ1-4|NA
CASSLSDRAKIEKLFF
TGTGCCAGCAGCCTTTCGGACAGGGCAAAAATTGAAAAACTGTTTTTT
>NA|TRBV19|TRBJ1-4|NA
CASSMRLDEKLFF
TGTGCCAGTAGTATGAGGCTGGATGAAAAACTGTTTTTT